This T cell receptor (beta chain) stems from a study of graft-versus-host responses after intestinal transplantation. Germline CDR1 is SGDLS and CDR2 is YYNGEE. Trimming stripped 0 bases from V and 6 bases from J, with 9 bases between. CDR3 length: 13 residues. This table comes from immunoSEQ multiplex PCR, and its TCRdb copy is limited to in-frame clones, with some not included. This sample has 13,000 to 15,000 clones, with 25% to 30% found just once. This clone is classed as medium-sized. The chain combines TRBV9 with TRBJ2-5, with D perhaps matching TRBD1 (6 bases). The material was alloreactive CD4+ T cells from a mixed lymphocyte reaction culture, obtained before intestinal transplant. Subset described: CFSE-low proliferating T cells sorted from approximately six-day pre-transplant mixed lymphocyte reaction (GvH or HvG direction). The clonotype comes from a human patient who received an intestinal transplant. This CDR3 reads CASSVDQGQTQYF. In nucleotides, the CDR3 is TGTGCCAGCAGCGTAGACCAGGGGCAGACCCAGTACTTC.